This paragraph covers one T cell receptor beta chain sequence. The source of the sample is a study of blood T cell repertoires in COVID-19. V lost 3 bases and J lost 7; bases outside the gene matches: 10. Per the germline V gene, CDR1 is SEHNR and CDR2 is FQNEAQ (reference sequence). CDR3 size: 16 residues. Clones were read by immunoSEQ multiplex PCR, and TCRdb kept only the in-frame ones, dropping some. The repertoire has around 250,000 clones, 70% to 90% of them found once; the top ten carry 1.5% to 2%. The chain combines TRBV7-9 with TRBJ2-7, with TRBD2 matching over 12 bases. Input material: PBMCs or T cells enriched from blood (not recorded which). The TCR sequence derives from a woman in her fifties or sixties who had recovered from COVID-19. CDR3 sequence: CASSFTRLAGAGEQYF. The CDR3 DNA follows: TGTGCCAGCAGCTTTACGCGACTAGCGGGAGCAGGGGAGCAGTACTTC.